What follows are 5 T cell receptor beta chains derived from one specimen sequenced in a study of blood T cell repertoires in COVID-19. Sequenced by immunoSEQ multiplex PCR; TCRdb stores in-frame clones only, minus some. Found here are around 150,000 clones, approximately 80% of them singletons; the top ten hold roughly 11%. Material for sequencing was PBMCs or T cells enriched from blood (not recorded which). The receptors derive from a man aged 45-65 years who had recovered from COVID-19.

The rearrangement joins TRBV4-2 to TRBJ2-7, with a weak D call TRBD2 (5 bases). Looked up from germline, CDR1 is LGHNA and CDR2 is YNFKEQ. Trimming took 2 bases from V and 4 from J, leaving 6 bases between them. The CDR3 has 12 residues. CDR3 coding DNA: TGTGCCAGCAGCCAATCGGGATACGAGCAGTACTTC. Translating gives CASSQSGYEQYF.

This rearrangement joins TRBV29-1 to TRBJ1-5; a weak D match, TRBD1 (5 bases). Germline V lookup: CDR1 SQVTM, CDR2 ANQGSEA. The CDR3 extends over 13 amino acids. V was cut by 3 bases and J by 3 bases, with 9 bases left in between. The CDR3 nucleotides read TGCAGCGTTGATTTGGGGCCCAATCAGCCCCAGCATTTT. Encoded protein: CSVDLGPNQPQHF.

The rearrangement uses TRBV6-1 and TRBJ1-2; D remains ambiguous. CDR3 length: 17 amino acids. Per germline, CDR1 MNHNS and CDR2 SASEGT. V lost 3 bases and J 2 bases, leaving 19 bases between the germline ends. CDR3 amino acids: CASSETPLRTGNYGYTF. CDR3 sequence (DNA): TGTGCCAGCAGTGAGACTCCTTTACGGACGGGAAACTATGGCTACACCTTC.

The rearrangement joins TRBV9 to TRBJ1-1; tentative D call: TRBD1 (5 bases). In germline, CDR1 is SGDLS, CDR2 YYNGEE. This CDR3 spans 16 amino acids. The V and J ends lost 1 base and 2 bases respectively, with 15 bases between them. The CDR3 bases are TGTGCCAGCAGCGTAACCTTCTCAGGGACTAACACTGAAGCTTTCTTT. Protein: CASSVTFSGTNTEAFF.

V usage is TRBV18 and J usage is TRBJ1-1; a weak D match, TRBD1 (5 bases). The CDR3 covers 14 residues. V was clipped by 3 bases and J by 4 bases, with 12 bases between them. Germline V gene lookup returns CDR1 KGHSH and CDR2 LQKENI. The CDR3 bases are TGTGCCAGCTCACCTCTTCCGGGGGGCACTGAAGCTTTCTTT. It encodes CASSPLPGGTEAFF.